This TCR beta chain was obtained from a study of blood T cell repertoires in COVID-19. Across the whole study: There were acute and convalescent COVID-19 samples, and they came from the United States, Italy and Spain.

Under the authors' procedure: Reference gene primer amplification in the assay estimated nucleated cell counts. TCRdb's table, derived via immunoSEQ multiplex PCR, lists solely in-frame clones and lacks some. The D gene and trimming were derived from the DNA, and the V and J assignments and clone size from that table. This table holds some 200,000 clones, 70% to 90% found once. Trimming removed 0 bases from V and 7 bases from J, with 15 bases in between. Germline lookup yields CDR1 SGHTA and CDR2 FQGNSA. The CDR3 has 15 residues. The TCR comes from a woman in her seventies with COVID-19, enrolled during active disease. The sample comprised peripheral blood. The chain links TRBV7-2 to TRBJ1-2; possibly TRBD1 for D (5 bases). The CDR3 protein is CASSLALGGSGGYTF. The DNA for the CDR3 is TGTGCCAGCAGCTTAGCCCTCGGGGGGTCGGGTGGCTACACCTTC.